This T cell receptor beta chain was captured by sequencing in a study of T cells in Graves' hyperthyroidism and ophthalmopathy. Overall study: Specimen type is peripheral blood, collected at initial diagnosis prior to any treatment.

Notes on the study in general: Most thyroid clonotypes expanded above 0.001 were also detected in blood.

The CDR3 extends over 16 amino acids. Germline loops: CDR1 SGHRS, CDR2 YFSETQ. Germline trimming cut 4 bases from V and 8 bases from J; bases unmatched to any gene: 15. These patients, aged 18 to 65, had recently diagnosed hyperthyroidism lasting under 2 months. Each diagnosis drew on symptoms, thyroxine, TRAb, thyroid ultrasound and orbital computed tomography findings. The table lists this clonotype with many counts. Antigen: not known. Template material for amplifying TCR beta CDR3 regions consisted of RNA transcripts. Initially, a first-round RT-PCR of the TCR CDR3 employed the HTBI primer set. One entry per CDR3 protein results from TCRdb running MiXCR on the multiplex PCR reads. The sample lists approximately 620,000 distinct CDR3 sequences; about 14% were seen once.

Sequencing was performed on blood. The clonotype originates from a woman younger than 45 with Graves' hyperthyroidism that later progressed to Graves' ophthalmopathy. The rearrangement uses TRBV5-1 and TRBJ2-1; 7 nucleotides line up with TRBD2. CDR3 nucleotides: TGCGCCAGCAGCCCCGAGCCGGGGGGAGGGCCCCATGAGCAGTTCTTC. Translation: CASSPEPGGGPHEQFF.